The clone carrying this TCR beta chain was picked up many times. The assay was immunoSEQ multiplex PCR, and TCRdb's table has in-frame clones only and misses some. Singletons are absent from the sample, which has 30,000 to 40,000 clones. The sample originates from a study of T cell clonality in common variable immunodeficiency. The sample was peripheral blood mononuclear cells. This clonotype originated in a person between 18 and 75 years old in good health.

CDR3 DNA, as far as it was read: TGCGCCAGCAGCCGAACGGACAGGGGGTTGCAAGAGACC. Its protein product is CASSRTDRGLQET. The CDR3 as a whole reads CASSRTDRGLQETQYF. The gene calls are TRBV5-1 and TRBJ2-5, with TRBD1 matching 10 bases. The read halts 3 residues ahead of the CDR3 end, with the missing end drawn from the germline J gene. With V trimmed by 4 bases and J by 2 bases, 8 bases remained unmatched. CDR1 is SGHRS and CDR2 is YFSETQ in the germline V gene. CDR3 length equals 16 residues.